This TCR beta chain comes out of a study of graft-versus-host responses after intestinal transplantation. CDR3 length equals 12 residues. The germline V and J ends were trimmed by 7 bases and 4 bases, with 9 bases remaining between them. Germline V gene lookup returns CDR1 SGDLS and CDR2 YYNGEE. Stimulators, some 200,000 irradiated and violet-dye-labeled cells, were plated with some 200,000 CFSE-labeled responder cells. Using immunoSEQ multiplex PCR, the repertoire was profiled, and TCRdb retains in-frame clones only, with some absent. The sample lists 17,000 or so clones; about 38% were seen once. The chain couples TRBV9 to TRBJ2-1; D remains ambiguous. The sequence was collected from a human patient who received an intestinal transplant. The source material was alloreactive CD8+ T cells from a mixed lymphocyte reaction culture, sampled before intestinal transplant. Regarding subset: CFSE-low proliferating T cells sorted from roughly 6-day pre-transplant mixed lymphocyte reaction (GvH or HvG direction). CDR3 in amino acids: CASSDGYNEQFF. The CDR3 DNA sequence: TGTGCCAGCTCAGACGGGTACAATGAGCAGTTCTTC.